Listed below are T cell receptor beta chains from one sample, sequenced in a study of shared clonotypes between healthy human individuals. Generated by immunoSEQ multiplex PCR, the TCRdb table keeps only in-frame clones and is missing some. In the table there are 2 million to 2.5 million clones, more than 85% of which are singletons. Sequencing used naive CD4+ T cells from PBMCs. The receptors originated from a man aged 18 to 30 in good health. Some clones in this sample may be carry-over from other donors' samples. CDR3s include the opening cysteine and the closing phenylalanine or tryptophan. D genes are given only for firm matches. Not all rows give a size; the values are once, few, many and, for expanded clones, a class.

d_call	clone_size	v_call	j_call	cdr3_aa	cdr3_nt
NA	NA	TRBV19	TRBJ1-1	CASSTQGSEAFF	TGTGCCAGTAGTACTCAAGGGTCTGAAGCTTTCTTT
NA	NA	TRBV28	TRBJ2-7	CASRPETVRYEQYF	TGTGCCAGCAGGCCCGAGACAGTTCGCTACGAGCAGTACTTC
NA	NA	TRBV11-2	TRBJ1-2	CASSLGDTLACTF	TGTGCCAGCAGCTTAGGTGACACCCTAGCCTGCACCTTC
NA	once	TRBV5-4	TRBJ2-1	CASSLSASSYNEQFF	TGTGCCAGCAGCCTCAGTGCCAGCTCCTACAATGAGCAGTTCTTC
TRBD2	NA	TRBV5-1	TRBJ2-3	CASSSAPGLVVDTQYF	TGCGCCAGCAGCTCCGCCCCGGGACTAGTAGTAGATACGCAGTATTTT
NA	NA	TRBV5-1	TRBJ2-5	CASSLSARGGGETQYF	TGCGCCAGCAGCTTGTCCGCAAGGGGTGGTGGGGAGACCCAGTACTTC
TRBD2	NA	TRBV5-1	TRBJ2-5	CASQPGLAGGPTETQYF	TGCGCCAGCCAACCGGGACTAGCGGGAGGGCCCACAGAGACCCAGTACTTC
NA	NA	TRBV5-1	TRBJ2-1	CASSLEWDGNEQFF	TGCGCCAGCAGCTTGGAATGGGATGGGAATGAGCAGTTCTTC
NA	NA	TRBV25-1	TRBJ1-6	CASEGTPNSPLHF	TGTGCCAGCGAGGGGACACCCAATTCACCCCTCCACTTT
TRBD1	once	TRBV27	TRBJ2-6	CASSTPRDRGPGANVLTF	TGTGCCAGCAGTACCCCCAGGGACAGGGGACCTGGGGCCAACGTCCTGACTTTC
NA	NA	TRBV28	TRBJ1-6	CASSLRQFDSPLHF	TGTGCCAGCAGTTTAAGACAGTTTGATTCACCCCTCCACTTT
NA	NA	TRBV9	TRBJ2-7	CASSVGGGIGEQYF	TGTGCCAGCAGCGTAGGTGGGGGGATCGGCGAGCAGTACTTC
NA	NA	TRBV2	TRBJ1-5	CASTKSGGSSGSQHF	TGTGCCAGCACCAAATCGGGGGGTAGTAGTGGGTCCCAGCATTTT